This TCR beta chain was identified during a study of cytomegalovirus exposure and HLA in healthy donors. General study results and limits: Earlier analysis yielded a pattern in which most TCR beta V segments were productive about 87% or about 30% of the time.

The V gene lost 4 bases and the J gene lost 7 bases, with 20 bases spanning the gap. CDR1 is SGDLS, CDR2 YYNGEE, per germline. The CDR3 length is 16 residues. 60 Vbeta and 13 Jbeta primers were used in PCR. Sequencing was performed with immunoSEQ multiplex PCR; in TCRdb, only in-frame clones are kept and a portion is missing. The repertoire has some 120,000 clones, about 83% of them found once; the top ten carry about 3%. Note on this clone: What it binds is not known.

The sequenced sample was PBMCs. This TCR came from a man aged 30-40 years in good health and CMV-seronegative. This chain uses TRBV9 with TRBJ2-2, with D possibly matching TRBD1 (6 bases). The CDR3 DNA sequence: TGTGCCAGCAGCCCTCGACCAACAGGGTCCGGCGGGGAGCTGTTTTTT. This gives the protein CASSPRPTGSGGELFF.